The sequence of this TCR beta chain was determined in a study of T cell responses to AZD1222 COVID-19 vaccine. Study-wide findings and caveats: White British people made up most donors, females outnumbered males, and clonal diversity was possibly underestimated. Reports indicate that nearly half of spike-specific TCRs are directed at unmutated variant regions. Spike-specific TCR breadth rose after two AZD1222 doses, and depth rose as well. Repertoires were obtained only post-peak T cell response.

Clones were sequenced by immunoSEQ multiplex PCR, and TCRdb holds only the in-frame ones, with some missing. The sample includes 100,000 to 150,000 clones, 70% to 90% seen only once; the top ten take less than 8%. V was clipped by 5 bases and J by 4 bases; unmatched bases: 7. CDR1 is MNHEY, CDR2 SVGAGI, per germline. This CDR3 spans 14 amino acids. This clone was observed a single time. Its matching antigen is unknown. The input for sequencing was peripheral blood, taken on day 0 of AZD1222 vaccination. This clonotype originated in an adult in good health. The chain combines TRBV6-5 with TRBJ1-2; 7 nucleotides agree with TRBD1. CDR3 sequence: CASSNYRGSYGYTF. CDR3 DNA: TGTGCCAGCAGTAACTACAGGGGCTCCTATGGCTACACCTTC.